This entry lists 2 T cell receptor beta chains sequenced from one sample in a study of blood T cell repertoires in COVID-19. Profiling relied on immunoSEQ multiplex PCR, and the TCRdb table lists in-frame clones only, not all of them. The profile shows more than 95,000 clones, more than 80% of them singletons. Material: peripheral blood. The receptors derive from a man aged 55 to 69 with acute or convalescent COVID-19.

The chain has TRBV14 and TRBJ1-1; D unresolved. Germline V CDR1 and CDR2: SGHDN, FVKESK. This CDR3 comprises 14 residues. The V gene lost 4 bases and the J gene lost 0 bases, with 9 bases spanning the gap. The DNA for the CDR3 is TGTGCCAGCAGCCCAATGCGCATGAACACTGAAGCTTTCTTT. Translating it yields CASSPMRMNTEAFF.

This chain joins TRBV30 and TRBJ2-1, with 14 bases identical to TRBD2. Germline CDR1 reads GTSNPN; CDR2 reads SVGIG (reference sequence). The CDR3 extends over 15 amino acids. The J segment lost 9 bases and the V segment lost 4 bases, leaving 8 bases of the junction unmatched. This CDR3 reads CAWNKGTSGRPEQFF. For the CDR3, the DNA is TGTGCCTGGAACAAAGGGACTAGCGGGAGACCTGAGCAGTTCTTC.